The sequence of this T cell receptor beta chain was determined in a study of STAT5B mutations in CD4+ large granular lymphocyte leukemia. Profiling relied on immunoSEQ multiplex PCR, and the TCRdb table lists in-frame clones only, not all of them. The table has about 24,000 clones, 72% seen once. In germline, CDR1 is SGHKS, CDR2 YYEKEE (reference sequence). The CDR3 has 16 amino acids. V lost 4 bases, J lost 6 bases, and 11 bases stayed unmatched. Points from the study as a whole: Top patient clones used TRBV06 genes more often: 8/27 versus 2/35 in controls.

As to this clone: As yet, its antigen is unknown.

Control samples were healthy donors' buffy coats. This sequence originates from a human donor in good health. Sequencing was carried out using CD4+ T cells from blood buffy coats. J is TRBJ2-2 and V is TRBV5-5; 8 nucleotides agree with TRBD1. The CDR3 DNA sequence: TGTGCCAGCAGCGAGGGACAGGCGGTTGGATCCGGGGAGCTGTTTTTT. Translating gives CASSEGQAVGSGELFF.